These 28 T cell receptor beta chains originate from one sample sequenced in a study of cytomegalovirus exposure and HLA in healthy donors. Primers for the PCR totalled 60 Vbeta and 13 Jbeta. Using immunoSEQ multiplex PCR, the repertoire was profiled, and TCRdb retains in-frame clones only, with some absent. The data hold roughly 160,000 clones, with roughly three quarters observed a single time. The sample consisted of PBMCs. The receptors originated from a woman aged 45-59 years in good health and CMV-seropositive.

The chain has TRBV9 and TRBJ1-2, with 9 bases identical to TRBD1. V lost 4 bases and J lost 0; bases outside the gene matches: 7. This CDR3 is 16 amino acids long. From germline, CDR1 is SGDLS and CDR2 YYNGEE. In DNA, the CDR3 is TGTGCCAGCAGCCCATGGACAGGGGAGGCTAACTATGGCTACACCTTC. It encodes CASSPWTGEANYGYTF.

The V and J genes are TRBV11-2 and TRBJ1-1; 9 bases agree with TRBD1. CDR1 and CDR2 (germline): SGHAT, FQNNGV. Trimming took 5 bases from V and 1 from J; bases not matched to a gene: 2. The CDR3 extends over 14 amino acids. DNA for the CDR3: TGTGCCAGCAGCGGGGGACAGGGGAACACTGAAGCTTTCTTT. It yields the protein CASSGGQGNTEAFF.

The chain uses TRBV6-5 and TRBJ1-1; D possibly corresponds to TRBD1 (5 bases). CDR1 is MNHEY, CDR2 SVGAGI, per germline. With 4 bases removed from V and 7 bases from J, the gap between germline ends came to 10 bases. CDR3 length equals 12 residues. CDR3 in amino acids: CASSSGVREAFF. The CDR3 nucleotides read TGTGCCAGCAGTTCGGGGGTACGTGAAGCTTTCTTT.

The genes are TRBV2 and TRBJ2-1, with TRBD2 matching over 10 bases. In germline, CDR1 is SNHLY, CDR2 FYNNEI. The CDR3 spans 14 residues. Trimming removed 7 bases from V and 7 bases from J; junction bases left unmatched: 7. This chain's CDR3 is CASISGRTWNEQFF. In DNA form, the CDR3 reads TGTGCCAGCATTAGCGGGAGGACATGGAATGAGCAGTTCTTC.

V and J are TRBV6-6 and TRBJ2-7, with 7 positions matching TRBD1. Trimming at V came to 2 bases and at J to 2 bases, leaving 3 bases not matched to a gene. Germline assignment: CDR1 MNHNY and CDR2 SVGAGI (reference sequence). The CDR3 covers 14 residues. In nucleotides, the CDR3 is TGTGCCAGCAGTTACGGACAGGTTACCTACGAGCAGTACTTC. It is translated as CASSYGQVTYEQYF.

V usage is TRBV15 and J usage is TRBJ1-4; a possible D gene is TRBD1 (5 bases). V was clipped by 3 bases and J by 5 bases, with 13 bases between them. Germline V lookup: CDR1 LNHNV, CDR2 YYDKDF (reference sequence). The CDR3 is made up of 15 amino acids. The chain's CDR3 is CATSSLDRDNEKLFF. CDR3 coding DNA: TGTGCCACCAGCAGCCTAGACAGAGACAATGAAAAACTGTTTTTT.

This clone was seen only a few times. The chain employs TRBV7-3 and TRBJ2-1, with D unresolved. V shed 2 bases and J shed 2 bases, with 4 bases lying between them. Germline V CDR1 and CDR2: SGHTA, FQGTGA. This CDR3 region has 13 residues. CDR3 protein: CASSLGAYNEQFF. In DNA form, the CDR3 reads TGTGCCAGCAGCTTAGGAGCCTACAATGAGCAGTTCTTC.

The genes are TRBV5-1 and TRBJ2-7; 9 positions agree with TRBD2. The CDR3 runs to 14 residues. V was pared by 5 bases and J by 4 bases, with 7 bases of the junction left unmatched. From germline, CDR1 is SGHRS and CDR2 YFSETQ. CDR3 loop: CASRTGLAIYEQYF. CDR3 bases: TGCGCCAGCAGAACCGGACTAGCGATTTACGAGCAGTACTTC.

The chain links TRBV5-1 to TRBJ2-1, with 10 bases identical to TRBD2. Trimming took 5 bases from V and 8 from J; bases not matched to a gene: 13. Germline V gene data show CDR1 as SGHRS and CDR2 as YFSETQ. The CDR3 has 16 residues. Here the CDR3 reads CASSQISGGAVDEQFF. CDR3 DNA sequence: TGCGCCAGCAGTCAAATCAGCGGGGGGGCCGTCGATGAGCAGTTCTTC.

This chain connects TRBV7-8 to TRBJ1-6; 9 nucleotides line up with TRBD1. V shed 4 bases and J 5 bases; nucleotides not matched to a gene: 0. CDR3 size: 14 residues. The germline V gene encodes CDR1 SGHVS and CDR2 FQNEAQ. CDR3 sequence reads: CASSWDRDNSPLHF. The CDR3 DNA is TGTGCCAGCAGCTGGGACAGGGATAATTCACCCCTCCACTTT.

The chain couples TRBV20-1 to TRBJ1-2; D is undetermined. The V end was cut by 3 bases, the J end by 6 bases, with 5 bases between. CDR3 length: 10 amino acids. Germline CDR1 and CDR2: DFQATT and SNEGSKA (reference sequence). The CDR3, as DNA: TGCAGTGCTAGGAACAATGGCTACACCTTC. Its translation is CSARNNGYTF.

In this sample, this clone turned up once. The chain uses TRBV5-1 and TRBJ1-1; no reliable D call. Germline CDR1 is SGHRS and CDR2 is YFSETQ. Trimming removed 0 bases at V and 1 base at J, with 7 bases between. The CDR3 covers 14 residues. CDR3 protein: CASSLAGRNTEAFF. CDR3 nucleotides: TGCGCCAGCAGCTTGGCGGGTAGGAACACTGAAGCTTTCTTT.

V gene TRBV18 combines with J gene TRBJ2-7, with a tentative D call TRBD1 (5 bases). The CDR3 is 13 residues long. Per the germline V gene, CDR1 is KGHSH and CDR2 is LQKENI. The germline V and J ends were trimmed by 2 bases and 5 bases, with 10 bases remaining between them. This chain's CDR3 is CASSPSGRNEQYF. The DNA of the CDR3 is TGTGCCAGCTCACCATCAGGGCGGAACGAGCAGTACTTC.

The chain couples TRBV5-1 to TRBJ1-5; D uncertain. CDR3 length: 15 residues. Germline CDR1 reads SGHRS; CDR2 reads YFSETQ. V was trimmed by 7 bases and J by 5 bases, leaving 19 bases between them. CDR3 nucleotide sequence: TGCGCCAGCTCCTTGGGAGGGATGTATTATCAGCCCCAGCATTTT. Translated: CASSLGGMYYQPQHF.

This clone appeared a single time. The CDR3 bases are TGTGCCAGCAGCCCCCGACGGACAGATAGCAATCAGCCCCAGCATTTT. It specifies CASSPRRTDSNQPQHF. The V gene is TRBV27, the J gene TRBJ1-5, with a tentative D call TRBD1 (6 bases). The V end lost 6 bases, the J end lost 0 bases, and 15 bases lay between the germline ends. The length of the CDR3 is 16 residues. The germline gives CDR1 MNHEY, CDR2 SMNVEV (reference sequence).

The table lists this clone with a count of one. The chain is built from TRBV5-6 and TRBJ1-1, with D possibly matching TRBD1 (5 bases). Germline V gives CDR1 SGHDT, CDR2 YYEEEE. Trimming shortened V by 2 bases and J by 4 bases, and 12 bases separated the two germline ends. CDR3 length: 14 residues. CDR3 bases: TGTGCCAGCAGCTTAGGGGCAGTAAGCACTGAAGCTTTCTTT. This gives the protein CASSLGAVSTEAFF.

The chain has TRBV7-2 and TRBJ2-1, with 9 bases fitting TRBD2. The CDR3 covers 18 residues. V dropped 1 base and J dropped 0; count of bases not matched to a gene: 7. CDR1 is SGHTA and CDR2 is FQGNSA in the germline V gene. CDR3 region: CASSLVSGGRGSYNEQFF. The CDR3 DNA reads TGTGCCAGCAGCTTAGTCTCGGGCGGGAGGGGCTCCTACAATGAGCAGTTCTTC.

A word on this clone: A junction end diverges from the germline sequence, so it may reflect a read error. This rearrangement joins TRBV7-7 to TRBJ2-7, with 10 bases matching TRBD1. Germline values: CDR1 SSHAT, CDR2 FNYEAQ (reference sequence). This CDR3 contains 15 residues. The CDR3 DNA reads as TGTGCTAGCAGCCCTGGGACAGGGGTCTCCTACGAGCAGTACTTC. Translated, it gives CASSPGTGVSYEQYF.

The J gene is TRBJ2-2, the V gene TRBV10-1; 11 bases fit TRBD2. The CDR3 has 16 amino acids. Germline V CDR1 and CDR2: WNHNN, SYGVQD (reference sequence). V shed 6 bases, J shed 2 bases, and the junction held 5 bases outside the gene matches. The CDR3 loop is CASRLTSGINTGELFF. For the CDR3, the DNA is TGCGCCAGCAGGCTGACTAGCGGGATAAACACCGGGGAGCTGTTTTTT.

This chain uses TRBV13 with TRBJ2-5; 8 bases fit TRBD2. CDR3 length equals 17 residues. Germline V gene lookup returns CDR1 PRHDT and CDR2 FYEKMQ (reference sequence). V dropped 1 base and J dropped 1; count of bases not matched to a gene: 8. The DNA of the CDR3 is TGTGCCAGCAGCTTAGCCTCCGGACTAGCAGCCCAAGAGACCCAGTACTTC. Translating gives CASSLASGLAAQETQYF.

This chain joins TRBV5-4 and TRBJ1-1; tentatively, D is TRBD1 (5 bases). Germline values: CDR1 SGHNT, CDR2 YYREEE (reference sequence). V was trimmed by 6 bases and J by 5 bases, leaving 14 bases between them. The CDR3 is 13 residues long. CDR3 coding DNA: TGTGCCAGCACCTTCCGCGGGGGGACTGAAGCTTTCTTT. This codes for CASTFRGGTEAFF.

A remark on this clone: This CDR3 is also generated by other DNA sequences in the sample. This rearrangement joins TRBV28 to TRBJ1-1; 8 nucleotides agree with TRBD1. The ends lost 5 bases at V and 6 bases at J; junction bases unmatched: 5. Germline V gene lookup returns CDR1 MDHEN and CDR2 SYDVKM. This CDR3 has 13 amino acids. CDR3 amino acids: CASSTTGEPEAFF. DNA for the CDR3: TGTGCCAGCAGTACGACAGGGGAACCTGAAGCTTTCTTT.

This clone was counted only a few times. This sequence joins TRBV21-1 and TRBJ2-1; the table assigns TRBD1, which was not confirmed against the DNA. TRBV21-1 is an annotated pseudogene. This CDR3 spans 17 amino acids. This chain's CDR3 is CASSQRTGGRYNNEQFF. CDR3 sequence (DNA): TGTGCCAGCAGCCAACGGACAGGGGGCAGGTATAACAATGAGCAGTTCTTC.

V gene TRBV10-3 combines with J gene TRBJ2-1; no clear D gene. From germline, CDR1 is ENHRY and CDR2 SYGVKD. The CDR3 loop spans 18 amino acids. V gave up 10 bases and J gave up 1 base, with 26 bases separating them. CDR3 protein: CATHSPSPTGGSYNEQFF. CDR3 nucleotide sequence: TGTGCCACCCATAGTCCCTCCCCGACGGGTGGGTCCTACAATGAGCAGTTCTTC.

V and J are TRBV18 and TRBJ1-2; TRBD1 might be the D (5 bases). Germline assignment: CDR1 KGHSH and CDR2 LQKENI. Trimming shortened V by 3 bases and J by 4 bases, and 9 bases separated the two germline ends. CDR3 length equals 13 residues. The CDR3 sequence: CASSPGGGYGYTF. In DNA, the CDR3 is TGTGCCAGCTCACCGGGGGGAGGCTATGGCTACACCTTC. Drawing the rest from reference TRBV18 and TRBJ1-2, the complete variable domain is NAGVMQNPRHLVRRRGQEARLRCSPMKGHSHVYWYRQLPEEGLKFMVYLQKENIIDESGMPKERFSAEFPKEGPSILRIQQVVRGDSAAYFCASSPGGGYGYTFGSGTRLTVV.

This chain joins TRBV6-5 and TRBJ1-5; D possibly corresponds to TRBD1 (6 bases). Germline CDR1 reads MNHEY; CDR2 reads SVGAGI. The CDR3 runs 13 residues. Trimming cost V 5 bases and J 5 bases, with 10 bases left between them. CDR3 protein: CASSKRQDQPQHF. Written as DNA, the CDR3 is TGTGCCAGCAGTAAGCGACAGGATCAGCCCCAGCATTTT.

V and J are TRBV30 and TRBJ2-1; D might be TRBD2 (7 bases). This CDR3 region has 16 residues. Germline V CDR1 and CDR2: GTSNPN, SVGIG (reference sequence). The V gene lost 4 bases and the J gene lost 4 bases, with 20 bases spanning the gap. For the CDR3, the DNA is TGTGCCTGGATACTACGAGGGGGGGGGCAATACAATGAGCAGTTCTTC. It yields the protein CAWILRGGGQYNEQFF.

The CDR3: CASSETGGSPLHF. CDR3 bases: TGTGCCAGCAGTGAGACAGGAGGTTCACCCCTCCACTTT. The chain combines TRBV2 with TRBJ1-6, with D tentatively TRBD1 (6 bases). This CDR3 contains 13 residues. Per germline, CDR1 SNHLY and CDR2 FYNNEI. The V and J ends lost 3 bases and 9 bases respectively, with 9 bases between them.